This record looks at one TCR beta chain sequence and its context. Its specificity is not known. Clones were sequenced by immunoSEQ multiplex PCR, and TCRdb holds only the in-frame ones, with some missing. The table has around 20,000 clones, around 68% seen once. CD4+ T cells from unexposed donors were obtained before the COVID-19 pandemic (2011-2018). CD4+ T cells were isolated from the cells after roughly 11 days of culture. The record originates from a study of CD4 T cells in relation to SARS-CoV-2 and coronaviruses. Germline CDR1 is SGDLS and CDR2 is YYNGEE. CDR3 length: 17 amino acids. Trimming took 0 bases from V and 4 from J; bases not matched to a gene: 7.

The sequence derives from a human donor in good health. The chain couples TRBV9 to TRBJ2-2; TRBD1 matches at 9 bases. Sample: CD4+ T cells from PBMCs, cultured in vitro. CDR3 sequence reads: CASSVGGDRVATGELFF. In nucleotides, the CDR3 is TGTGCCAGCAGCGTAGGCGGGGACAGGGTAGCCACCGGGGAGCTGTTTTTT.